This TCR beta chain comes out of a study of T-cell reconstitution after alpha-beta-depleted transplantation in children. The length of the CDR3 is 15 residues. The germline V gene has CDR1 SGHRS and CDR2 YFSETQ. V lost 0 bases and J lost 7, with 16 bases in between. This clonotype was observed once. As it was prepared, the TCRbeta library received unique molecular identifiers. A single record per CDR3 protein comes from TCRdb applying MiXCR to the PCR reads. The sample gives around 96,000 distinct CDR3 sequences, about 12% of which show up once; roughly 13% is in the top ten. The sequences come from PBMCs from the stem cell graft donor, collected from the stem cell graft. The clonotype originates from a human donor who donated a stem cell graft to a child with inherited bone marrow failure. The gene calls are TRBV5-1 and TRBJ2-5, with D uncertain. CDR3 protein: CASSLGKMVEATQYF. Here the CDR3 DNA reads TGCGCCAGCAGCTTGGGCAAGATGGTGGAAGCGACCCAGTACTTC.